This record looks at one T cell receptor beta chain sequence and its context. Donors each provided 9.5 to 10 milliliters of peripheral blood. A J-beta primer mix and a sample-barcoded 5' primer were used in a second PCR of about 7 to 12 cycles. TCRdb ran MiXCR on the 5' RACE reads and lists one entry per CDR3 protein. Among around 800,000 distinct CDR3 sequences listed, under 55% were seen once. This sample was taken from a study of blood T cells in healthy people across ages. This CDR3 has 14 amino acids. Germline CDR1 and CDR2: MGHRA and YSYEKL. Deletions cut 2 bases from V and 6 bases from J, with 11 bases between.

This receptor was taken from a man aged 55-75 years in good health. The chain has TRBV4-1 and TRBJ2-1; perhaps TRBD1 as D (5 bases). Sequencing used blood. CDR3 sequence (DNA): TGCGCCAGCAGCCAATCATGGGGCTCCAATGAGCAGTTCTTC. It is translated as CASSQSWGSNEQFF.